These 7 T cell receptor beta chains came from one sample sequenced in a study of T cells in Graves' hyperthyroidism and ophthalmopathy. TCR beta CDR3 region amplification was performed from RNA transcripts. TCR CDR3 underwent first-round RT-PCR with the HTBI primer set. TCRdb itself ran the multiplex PCR reads through MiXCR, one entry per CDR3 protein. The sample has nearly 750,000 distinct CDR3 sequences; approximately 40% are singletons. Sequencing was performed on blood. These receptor sequences come from a woman aged 40 to 49 with Graves' hyperthyroidism.

About this clonotype itself: Sequence at one end of the junction differs from germline and may be a read error. The chain has TRBV5-1 and TRBJ2-6; 8 bases are shared with TRBD1. Germline CDR1 and CDR2: SGHRS and YFSETQ. The CDR3 sequence is 18 residues long. The CDR3 region has the DNA TGTGCCAGCAGCCCCTGGACAGGGATAAGCTCTGGGGCCAACGTCCTGACTTTC. The encoded protein is CASSPWTGISSGANVLTF.

The chain recombines TRBV6-1 with TRBJ2-7; weak D call: TRBD2 (6 bases). Germline CDR1 MNHNS, CDR2 SASEGT. CDR3 length equals 16 residues. Between the trimmed V and J ends, which lost 8 bases and 2 bases, there was a span of 22 bases. DNA of the CDR3: TGTGCCAGCGCAATTCAGGGAGGCAACGGAGCCTACGAGCAGTACTTC. It is translated as CASAIQGGNGAYEQYF.

This clonotype was recorded a few times. The chain employs TRBV19 and TRBJ1-1; D gene uncertain. This CDR3 is built from 15 residues. CDR1 and CDR2 from the germline V gene are LNHDA and SQIVND (reference sequence). Trimming shortened V by 6 bases and J by 0 bases, and 14 bases separated the two germline ends. The CDR3 region has the DNA TGTGCCAGTAGGCCCGCCCCTGACCTGAACACTGAAGCTTTCTTT. Protein: CASRPAPDLNTEAFF.

This clonotype has ten or more counts. The CDR3 loop reads CASSSGGYAYGYTF. The CDR3 nucleotides are TGTGCCAGCAGCTCAGGAGGGTATGCCTATGGCTACACCTTC. The chain combines TRBV7-9 with TRBJ1-2; D ambiguous. V lost 4 bases to trimming and J lost 4 bases, with 13 bases between them. Looked up from germline, CDR1 is SEHNR and CDR2 is FQNEAQ (reference sequence). This CDR3 has 14 amino acids.

The sample holds many counts of this clonotype. The V gene is TRBV7-2, the J gene TRBJ2-7; 9 bases match TRBD1. Germline trimming cut 5 bases from V and 1 base from J; bases unmatched to any gene: 9. CDR1 is SGHTA and CDR2 is FQGNSA in the germline V gene. The CDR3 totals 16 residues. The CDR3 loop is CASSREGTGFSYEQYF. DNA of the CDR3: TGTGCCAGCAGCCGAGAGGGGACAGGGTTTTCCTACGAGCAGTACTTC.

This clonotype was detected once. A much larger clone differs from this one at a single base, so this may be a read error. The chain combines TRBV10-3 with TRBJ1-2; D not certain. CDR1 and CDR2 from the germline V gene are ENHRY and SYGVKD. The CDR3 runs 12 residues. V was shortened by 5 bases and J by 12 bases, with 16 bases between the two germline ends. The CDR3 region is CAISYGEGKDTF. CDR3 coding DNA: TGTGCCATCAGTTATGGGGAGGGAAAGGACACCTTC.

There are many counts of this clonotype. V usage is TRBV2 and J usage is TRBJ1-1; D unresolved. The CDR3 has 12 amino acids. Trimming stripped 2 bases from V and 11 bases from J, with 12 bases between. From germline, CDR1 is SNHLY and CDR2 FYNNEI. In nucleotides, the CDR3 is TGTGCCAGCAGTGAATGGGCCATTGGGGCTTTCTTT. This gives the protein CASSEWAIGAFF.